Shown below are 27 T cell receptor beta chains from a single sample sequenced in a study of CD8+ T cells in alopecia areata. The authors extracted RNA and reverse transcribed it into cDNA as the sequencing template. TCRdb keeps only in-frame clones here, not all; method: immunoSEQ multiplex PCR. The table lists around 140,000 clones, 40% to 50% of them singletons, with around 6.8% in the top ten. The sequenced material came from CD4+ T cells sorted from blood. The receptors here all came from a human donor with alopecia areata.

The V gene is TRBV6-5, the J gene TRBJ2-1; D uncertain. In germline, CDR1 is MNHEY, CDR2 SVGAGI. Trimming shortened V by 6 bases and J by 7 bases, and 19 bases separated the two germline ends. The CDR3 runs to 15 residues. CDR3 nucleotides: TGTGCCAGCAGGTCGGCCCGTCGTCTACCGAATGAGCAGTTCTTC. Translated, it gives CASRSARRLPNEQFF.

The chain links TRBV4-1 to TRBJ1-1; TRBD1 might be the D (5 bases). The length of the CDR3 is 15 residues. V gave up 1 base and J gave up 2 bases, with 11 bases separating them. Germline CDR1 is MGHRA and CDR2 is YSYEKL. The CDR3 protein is CASSQVQGSNTEAFF. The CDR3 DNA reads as TGCGCCAGCAGCCAAGTGCAGGGTTCCAACACTGAAGCTTTCTTT.

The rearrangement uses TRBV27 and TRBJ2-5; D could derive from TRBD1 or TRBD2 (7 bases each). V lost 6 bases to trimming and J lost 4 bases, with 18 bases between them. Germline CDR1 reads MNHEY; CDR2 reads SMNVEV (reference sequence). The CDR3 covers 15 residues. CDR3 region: CASSWEGAPRETQYF. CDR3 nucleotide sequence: TGTGCCAGCAGCTGGGAGGGGGCGCCCCGAGAGACCCAGTACTTC.

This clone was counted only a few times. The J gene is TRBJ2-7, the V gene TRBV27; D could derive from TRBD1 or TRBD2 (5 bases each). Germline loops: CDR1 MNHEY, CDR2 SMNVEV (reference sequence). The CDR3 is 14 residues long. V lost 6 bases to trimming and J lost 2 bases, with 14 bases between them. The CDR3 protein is CASRTGPPTYEQYF. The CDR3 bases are TGTGCCAGCAGGACGGGACCACCAACCTACGAGCAGTACTTC.

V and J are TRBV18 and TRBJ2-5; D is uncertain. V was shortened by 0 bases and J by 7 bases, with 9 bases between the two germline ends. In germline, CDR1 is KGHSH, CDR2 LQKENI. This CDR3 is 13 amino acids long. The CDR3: CASSPPSDGTQYF. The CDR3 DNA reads TGTGCCAGCTCACCACCGTCCGACGGGACCCAGTACTTC.

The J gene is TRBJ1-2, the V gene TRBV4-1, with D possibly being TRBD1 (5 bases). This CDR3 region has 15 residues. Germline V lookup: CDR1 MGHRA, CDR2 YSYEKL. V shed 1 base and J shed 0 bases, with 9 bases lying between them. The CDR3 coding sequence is TGCGCCAGCAGCCAAGGCCAGGGCACTAACTATGGCTACACCTTC. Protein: CASSQGQGTNYGYTF.

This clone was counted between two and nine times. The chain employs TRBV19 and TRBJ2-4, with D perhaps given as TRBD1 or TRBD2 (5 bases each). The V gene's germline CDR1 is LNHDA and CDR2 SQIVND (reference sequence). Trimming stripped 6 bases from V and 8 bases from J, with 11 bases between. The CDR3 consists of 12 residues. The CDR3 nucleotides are TGTGCCAGTAGCCTTGGGACGGACATTCAGTACTTC. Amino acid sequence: CASSLGTDIQYF.

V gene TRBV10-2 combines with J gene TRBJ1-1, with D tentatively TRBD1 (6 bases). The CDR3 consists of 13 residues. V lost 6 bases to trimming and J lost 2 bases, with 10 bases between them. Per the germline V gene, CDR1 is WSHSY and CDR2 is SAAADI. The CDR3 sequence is CASRDRSNTEAFF. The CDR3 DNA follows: TGCGCCAGCAGGGACAGATCCAACACTGAAGCTTTCTTT.

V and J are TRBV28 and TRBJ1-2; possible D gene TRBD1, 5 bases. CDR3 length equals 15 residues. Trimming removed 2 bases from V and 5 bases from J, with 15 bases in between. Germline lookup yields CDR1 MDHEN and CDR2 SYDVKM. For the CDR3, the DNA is TGTGCCAGCAGTTTAGGGGCCGCCAACAATTATGGCTACACCTTC. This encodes CASSLGAANNYGYTF.

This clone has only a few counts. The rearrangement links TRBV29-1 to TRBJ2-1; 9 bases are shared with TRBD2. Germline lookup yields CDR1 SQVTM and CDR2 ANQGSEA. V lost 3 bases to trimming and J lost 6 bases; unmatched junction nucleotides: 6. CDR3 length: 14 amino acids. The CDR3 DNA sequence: TGCAGCGTTGAGGGGACTAGCCTTTCCAATGAGCAGTTCTTC. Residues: CSVEGTSLSNEQFF.

In nucleotides, the CDR3 is TGTGCCAGCAGCGTGAGTAGCGGGAGGGTAGAGACCCAGTACTTC. Amino acid sequence: CASSVSSGRVETQYF. This chain uses TRBV9 with TRBJ2-5; 11 bases align to TRBD2. This CDR3 spans 15 amino acids. The germline V gene encodes CDR1 SGDLS and CDR2 YYNGEE. Trimming took 2 bases from V and 4 from J; bases not matched to a gene: 4.

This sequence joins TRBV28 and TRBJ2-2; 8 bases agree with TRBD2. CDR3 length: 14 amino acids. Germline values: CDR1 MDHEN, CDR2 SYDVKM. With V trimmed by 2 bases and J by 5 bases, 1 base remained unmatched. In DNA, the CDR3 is TGTGCCAGCAGTTTAAGCGGGGGTACCGGGGAGCTGTTTTTT. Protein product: CASSLSGGTGELFF.

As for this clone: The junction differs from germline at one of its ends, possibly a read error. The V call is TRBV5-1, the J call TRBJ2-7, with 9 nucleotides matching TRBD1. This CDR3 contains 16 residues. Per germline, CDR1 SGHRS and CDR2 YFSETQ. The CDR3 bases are TGCGCCAGCAGCTTGGACGGACAGGGGCCCAACCATTCTGGGGACTTC. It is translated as CASSLDGQGPNHSGDF.

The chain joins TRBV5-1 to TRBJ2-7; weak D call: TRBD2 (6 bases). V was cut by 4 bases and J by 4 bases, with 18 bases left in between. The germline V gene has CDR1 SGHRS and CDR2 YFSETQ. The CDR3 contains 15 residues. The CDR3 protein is CASSGGTDRGYEQYF. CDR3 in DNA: TGCGCCAGCAGCGGGGGGACCGATCGAGGATACGAGCAGTACTTC.

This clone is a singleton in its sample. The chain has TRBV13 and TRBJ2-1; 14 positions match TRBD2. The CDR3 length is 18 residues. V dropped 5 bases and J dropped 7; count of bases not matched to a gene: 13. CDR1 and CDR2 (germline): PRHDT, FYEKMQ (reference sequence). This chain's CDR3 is CASSPTGLAGVGGNEQFF. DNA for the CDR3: TGTGCCAGCAGCCCCACGGGACTAGCGGGAGTTGGAGGAAATGAGCAGTTCTTC.

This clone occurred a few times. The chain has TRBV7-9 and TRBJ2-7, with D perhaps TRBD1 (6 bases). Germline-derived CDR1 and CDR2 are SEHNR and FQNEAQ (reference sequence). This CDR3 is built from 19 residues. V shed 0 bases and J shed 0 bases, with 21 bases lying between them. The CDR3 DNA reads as TGTGCCAGCAGCTTAGCGCTACGAGACCGGGACATTATCTCCTACGAGCAGTACTTC. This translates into CASSLALRDRDIISYEQYF.

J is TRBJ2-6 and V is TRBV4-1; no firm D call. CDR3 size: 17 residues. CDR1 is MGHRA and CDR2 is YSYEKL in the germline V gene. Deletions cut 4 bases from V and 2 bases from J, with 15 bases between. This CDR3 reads CASSPANRKAGANVLTF. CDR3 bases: TGCGCCAGCAGCCCTGCAAACCGAAAAGCTGGGGCCAACGTCCTGACTTTC.

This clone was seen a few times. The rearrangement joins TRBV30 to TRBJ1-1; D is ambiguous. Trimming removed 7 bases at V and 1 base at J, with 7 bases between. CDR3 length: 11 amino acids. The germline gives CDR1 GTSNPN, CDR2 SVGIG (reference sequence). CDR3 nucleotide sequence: TGTGCCTCCCGAGCGAACACTGAAGCTTTCTTT. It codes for CASRANTEAFF.

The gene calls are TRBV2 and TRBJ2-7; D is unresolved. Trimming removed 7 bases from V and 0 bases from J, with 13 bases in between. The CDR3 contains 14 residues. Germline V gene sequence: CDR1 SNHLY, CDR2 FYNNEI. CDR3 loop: CASTTGRLSYEQYF. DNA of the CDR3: TGTGCCAGCACCACGGGCAGGCTCTCCTACGAGCAGTACTTC. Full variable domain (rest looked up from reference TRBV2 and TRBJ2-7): EPEVTQTPSHQVTQMGQEVILRCVPISNHLYFYWYRQILGQKVEFLVSFYNNEISEKSEIFDDQFSVERPDGSNFTLKIRSTKLEDSAMYFCASTTGRLSYEQYFGPGTRLTVT.

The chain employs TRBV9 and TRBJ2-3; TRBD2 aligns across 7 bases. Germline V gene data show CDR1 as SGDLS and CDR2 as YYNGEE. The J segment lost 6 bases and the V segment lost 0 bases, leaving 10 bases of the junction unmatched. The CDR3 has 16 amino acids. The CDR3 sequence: CASSVAPGSGWDTQYF. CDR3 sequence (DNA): TGTGCCAGCAGCGTAGCTCCTGGTAGCGGGTGGGATACGCAGTATTTT.

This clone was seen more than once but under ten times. The CDR3 sequence is CASSQIASEAFF. CDR3 DNA sequence: TGTGCCAGCAGCCAAATCGCGAGTGAAGCTTTCTTT. The V call is TRBV14, the J call TRBJ1-1, with unresolved D. Germline V gene data show CDR1 as SGHDN and CDR2 as FVKESK. V was shortened by 2 bases and J by 7 bases, with 8 bases between the two germline ends. The CDR3 covers 12 residues.

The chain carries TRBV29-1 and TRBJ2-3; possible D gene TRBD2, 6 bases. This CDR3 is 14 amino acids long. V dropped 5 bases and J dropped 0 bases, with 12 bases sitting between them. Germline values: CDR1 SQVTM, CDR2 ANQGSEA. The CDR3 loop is CSVCRGTSTDTQYF. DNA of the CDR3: TGCAGCGTTTGCCGGGGGACGAGCACAGATACGCAGTATTTT.

CDR3 residues: CASSFKTSGSDTQYF. The CDR3 DNA follows: TGTGCCAGCAGCTTTAAGACTAGCGGGAGTGATACGCAGTATTTT. This chain uses TRBV5-6 with TRBJ2-3; 12 nucleotides line up with TRBD2. V lost 2 bases, J lost 6 bases, and 4 bases stayed unmatched. The CDR3 covers 15 residues. Germline V CDR1 and CDR2: SGHDT, YYEEEE.

In nucleotides, the CDR3 is TGCAGCGTCGCGGGACGCCTGAAAAGAGAGACCCAGTACTTC. Protein: CSVAGRLKRETQYF. The V gene is TRBV29-1, the J gene TRBJ2-5, with D possibly TRBD2 on 6 matching bases. CDR3 length: 14 residues. Germline CDR1 reads SQVTM; CDR2 reads ANQGSEA. Trimming left V 6 bases short and J 4 bases short, with 18 bases between.

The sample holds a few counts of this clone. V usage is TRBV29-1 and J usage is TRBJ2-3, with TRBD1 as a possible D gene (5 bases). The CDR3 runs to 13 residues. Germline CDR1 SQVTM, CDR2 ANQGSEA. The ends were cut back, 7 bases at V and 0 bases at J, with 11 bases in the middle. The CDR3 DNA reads TGCAGCGGAACTGGGGCGAGCACAGATACGCAGTATTTT. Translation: CSGTGASTDTQYF.

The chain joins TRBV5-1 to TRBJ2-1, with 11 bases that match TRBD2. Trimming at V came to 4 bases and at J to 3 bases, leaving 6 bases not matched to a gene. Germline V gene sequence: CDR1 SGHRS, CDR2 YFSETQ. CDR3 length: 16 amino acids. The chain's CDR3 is CASSTPGTSGYNEQFF. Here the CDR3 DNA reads TGCGCCAGCAGCACCCCCGGGACTAGCGGCTACAATGAGCAGTTCTTC.

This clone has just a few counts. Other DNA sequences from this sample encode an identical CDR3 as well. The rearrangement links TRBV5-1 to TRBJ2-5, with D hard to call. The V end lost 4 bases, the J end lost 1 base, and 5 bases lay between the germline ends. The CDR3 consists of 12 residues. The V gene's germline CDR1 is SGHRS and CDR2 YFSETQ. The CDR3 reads CASSPSQETQYF. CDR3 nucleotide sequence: TGCGCCAGCAGCCCCTCCCAAGAGACCCAGTACTTC.